The following is a T cell receptor (beta chain) sequence with its context. Participants were aged 18 to 89 years from about two dozen US areas. Self-reported history from a screening survey and questionnaire set each donor's cohort. Generated by immunoSEQ multiplex PCR, the TCRdb table keeps only in-frame clones and is missing some. The sample consists of roughly 330,000 clones, about 90% of them appearing once. Germline-derived CDR1 and CDR2 are LNHDA and SQIVND (reference sequence). V lost 6 bases, J lost 5 bases, and 2 bases stayed unmatched. CDR3 length: 13 residues. The sample originates from a study of blood T cell repertoires in COVID-19.

The clonotype was recovered from a man between 25 and 39 years old who had recovered from COVID-19. Sequencing was carried out using PBMCs or T cells enriched from blood (not recorded which). The chain links TRBV19 to TRBJ1-5; TRBD1 matches 9 bases. As DNA, the CDR3 is TGTGCCAGTAGGGACAGGGGCCATCAGCCCCAGCATTTT. It encodes CASRDRGHQPQHF.